This TCR beta chain was identified during a study of OX40 agonist ivuxolimab in advanced cancers. TCRdb keeps only in-frame clones here, not all; method: immunoSEQ multiplex PCR. The sample carries approximately 60,000 clones, approximately 88% recorded once. The TCR was taken from an adult with an advanced solid tumor such as melanoma, head and neck, liver or kidney cancer. The sequences come from CD4+ or CD8+ T cells sorted from blood, collected in a trial of the OX40 agonist ivuxolimab.

Written as DNA, the CDR3 is TGTGCCAGCAGCTTAGCGCATGGGGGTCACAATGGCTACACCTTC. Its protein is CASSLAHGGHNGYTF. The V call is TRBV7-8, the J call TRBJ1-2; D might be TRBD1 (5 bases). The V end lost 0 bases, the J end lost 6 bases, and 14 bases lay between the germline ends. Per germline, CDR1 SGHVS and CDR2 FQNEAQ. This CDR3 is 15 amino acids long. The variable domain in full, completed from reference TRBV7-8 and TRBJ1-2, reads GAGVSQSPRYKVAKRGQDVALRCDPISGHVSLFWYQQALGQGPEFLTYFQNEAQLDKSGLPSDRFFAERPEGSVSTLKIQRTQQEDSAVYLCASSLAHGGHNGYTFGSGTRLTVV.